What follows is one TCR beta chain and its context. CDR3 length equals 12 residues. Trimming took 5 bases from V and 5 from J, leaving 7 bases between them. Germline V gene sequence: CDR1 MNHEY, CDR2 SMNVEV (reference sequence). The sample belongs to a study of blood T cell repertoires in COVID-19. Sequencing was performed with immunoSEQ multiplex PCR; in TCRdb, only in-frame clones are kept and a portion is missing. This table holds 120,000 or so clones, 65% to 80% found once. Specimen: peripheral blood. The clonotype originates from a woman aged 55 to 70 with acute or convalescent COVID-19. J is TRBJ1-5 and V is TRBV27; D gene uncertain. For the CDR3, the DNA is TGTGCCAGCAGTCGCGTCGATCAGCCCCAGCATTTT. Its translation is CASSRVDQPQHF.